This TCR beta chain was recorded in a study of PD-1 blockade in classical Hodgkin lymphoma. Turning to the study itself: Patients received nivolumab 3 mg/kg intravenously every 2 weeks. Study-wide points: Whatever underlies the repertoire differences (possibly disease activity or prior therapy) remains undefined. Baseline TCR diversity was reportedly lower in newly diagnosed patients than healthy donors. TCR diversity rose significantly by C4D1 in CD4+ but not CD8+ cells.

Some clones are missing from TCRdb's copy, which holds only in-frame ones; the method was immunoSEQ multiplex PCR. Of roughly 10,000 clones listed, around 79% were seen once; the top ten hold about a third. Germline lookup yields CDR1 LNHDA and CDR2 SQIVND (reference sequence). This CDR3 is 13 amino acids long. V gave up 3 bases and J gave up 7 bases, with 12 bases separating them. On this clone: The antigen remains unidentified.

Each and every patient relapsed after autologous stem cell transplantation, and patients got differing brentuximab vedotin exposure. This sequence joins TRBV19 and TRBJ1-2; D gene uncertain. The sequencing used peripheral blood mononuclear cells (PBMCs), collected at baseline. This TCR came from a human donor with classical Hodgkin lymphoma. CDR3 nucleotides: TGTGCCAGTAGTATGATAAGGGATCGTGGCTACACCTTC. It encodes CASSMIRDRGYTF.